This TCR beta chain was captured in a study of cytomegalovirus exposure and HLA in healthy donors. Study-wide results and caveats: Sequencing likely generated an artifact that appeared as a cluster of highly shared sequence variants. The majority of TCR sequences were rare, yet some public TCRs appeared in many donors.

The germline V gene encodes CDR1 MDHEN and CDR2 SYDVKM. V was shortened by 5 bases and J by 0 bases, with 14 bases between the two germline ends. The CDR3 consists of 17 residues. The PCR was carried out with 60 Vbeta primers and 13 Jbeta primers. Generated by immunoSEQ multiplex PCR, the TCRdb table keeps only in-frame clones and is missing some. This sample has 150,000 or so clones, with roughly 84% found just once. Concerning this clone: No antigen is known for it.

The receptor's source is a man between 18 and 35 years old in good health and CMV-seronegative. Sequenced material: PBMCs. The V gene is TRBV28, the J gene TRBJ1-6; D is possibly TRBD1 (6 bases). The CDR3 sequence: CASSPSTGRSYNSPLHF. The DNA of the CDR3 is TGTGCCAGCAGTCCCTCGACAGGCCGCTCCTATAATTCACCCCTCCACTTT.